This T cell receptor (beta chain) was recovered during a study of CXCR3-negative and CXCR3-positive naive CD8 T cells. The authors prepared UMI-labeled TRB cDNA libraries by 5' RACE. TCRdb reprocessed the 5' RACE reads, with one entry per CDR3 protein and no DNA. This sample's table has 130,000 or so distinct CDR3 sequences. As concerns this clonotype: Antigen specificity is unknown.

Researchers reported sorting every CD8+ T cell subset in triplicate, 330,000 or so cells per sort. The CDR3 spans 15 residues. CDR1 is PRHDT, CDR2 FYEKMQ, per germline (reference sequence). Study-wide results and limits: Naive cells with CXCR3 showed TRB CDR3s that were more hydrophobic than those in CXCR3-negative naive cells.

The clonotype comes from a human donor in good health. Some clones in this sample may be carry-over from other donors' samples. The chain uses TRBV13 and TRBJ1-3. The material sequenced was naive CXCR3- CD8+ T cells from blood. As for subset: CD45RO-CCR7+CD27+CD95- naive CD8+ T cells lacking CXCR3 (TNR3-). The CDR3 here is CASSLGGDPGNTIYF.